Each of the 2 T cell receptor beta chains below was sequenced from the same sample in a study of blood T cell repertoires in COVID-19 (dated by TCRdb to 2018 to 2020). The receptor library was made with the immunoSEQ multiplex PCR assay. TCRdb took over this immuneACCESS table, retaining in-frame rearrangements with V and J assigned. Such tables are incomplete; in checked studies, under half of the missing clones stem from an unresolved V gene, and the remainder is unexplained. Recorded for this sample are tens of thousands of clones; over 70% of them occurred a single time. The biggest ten clones account for around 41% of the sample. Sequenced sample: peripheral blood. The receptors here all came from a woman of 80 years or more with active or convalescent COVID-19.

This clone was seen just once. The rearrangement uses TRBV15 and TRBJ1-1, with D unresolved. Germline V lookup: CDR1 LNHNV, CDR2 YYDKDF (reference sequence). V was trimmed by 0 bases and J by 4 bases, leaving 15 bases between them. The CDR3 has 16 amino acids. CDR3 sequence: CATSRDRFRGGTEAFF. In DNA form, the CDR3 reads TGTGCCACCAGCAGAGATAGGTTCCGGGGTGGCACTGAAGCTTTCTTT.

The CDR3 here is CASSGSGVGYTF. For the CDR3, the DNA is TGTGCCAGCAGCGGAAGCGGGGTGGGCTACACCTTC. The chain recombines TRBV9 with TRBJ1-2; D gene uncertain. CDR3 length: 12 residues. Trimming took off 3 bases at V and 8 bases at J, with 11 bases between the two ends. Germline V gene data show CDR1 as SGDLS and CDR2 as YYNGEE.